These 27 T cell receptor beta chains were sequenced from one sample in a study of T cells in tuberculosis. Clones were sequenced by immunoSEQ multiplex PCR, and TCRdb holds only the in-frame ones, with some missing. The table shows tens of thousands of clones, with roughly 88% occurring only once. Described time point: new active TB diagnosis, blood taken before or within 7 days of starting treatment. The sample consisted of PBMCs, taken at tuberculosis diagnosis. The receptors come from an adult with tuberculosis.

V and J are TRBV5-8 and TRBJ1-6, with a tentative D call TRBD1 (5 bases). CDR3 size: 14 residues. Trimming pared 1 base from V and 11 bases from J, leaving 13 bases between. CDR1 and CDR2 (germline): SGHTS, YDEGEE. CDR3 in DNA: TGTGCCAGCAGCTTGCTCGGGGGGTTCGCACCCCTCCACTTT. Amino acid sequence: CASSLLGGFAPLHF. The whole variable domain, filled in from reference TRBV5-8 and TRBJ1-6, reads EAGVTQSPTHLIKTRGQQATLRCSPISGHTSVYWYQQALGLGLQFLLWYDEGEERNRGNFPPRFSGRQFPNYSSELNVNALELEDSALYLCASSLLGGFAPLHFGNGTRLTVT.

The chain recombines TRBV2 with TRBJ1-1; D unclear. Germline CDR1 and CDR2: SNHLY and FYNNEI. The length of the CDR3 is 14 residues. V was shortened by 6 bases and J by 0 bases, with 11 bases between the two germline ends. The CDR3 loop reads CASRAEALNTEAFF. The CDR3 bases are TGTGCCAGCAGGGCCGAGGCATTGAACACTGAAGCTTTCTTT.

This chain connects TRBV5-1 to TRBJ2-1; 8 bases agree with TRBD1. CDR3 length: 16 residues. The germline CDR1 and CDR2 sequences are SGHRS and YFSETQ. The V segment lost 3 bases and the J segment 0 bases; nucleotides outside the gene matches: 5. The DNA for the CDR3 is TGCGCCAGCAGCTCGCCAACAGGGGGCTCCTACAATGAGCAGTTCTTC. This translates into CASSSPTGGSYNEQFF.

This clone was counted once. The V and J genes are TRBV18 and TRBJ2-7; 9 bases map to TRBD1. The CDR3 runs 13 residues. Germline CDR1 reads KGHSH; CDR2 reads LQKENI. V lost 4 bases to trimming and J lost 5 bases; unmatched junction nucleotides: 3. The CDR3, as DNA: TGTGCCAGCTCACAGGGACAGGGTGACGAGCAGTACTTC. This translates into CASSQGQGDEQYF.

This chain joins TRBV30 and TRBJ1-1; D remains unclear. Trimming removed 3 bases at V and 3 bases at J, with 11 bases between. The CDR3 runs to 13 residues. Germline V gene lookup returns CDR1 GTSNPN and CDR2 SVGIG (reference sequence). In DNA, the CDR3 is TGTGCCTGGAGACTGGAGCGGGACACTGAAGCTTTCTTT. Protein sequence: CAWRLERDTEAFF.

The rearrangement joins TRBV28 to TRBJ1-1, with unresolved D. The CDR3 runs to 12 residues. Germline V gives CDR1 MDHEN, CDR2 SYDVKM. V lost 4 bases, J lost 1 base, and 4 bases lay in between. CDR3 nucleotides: TGTGCCAGCAGTTCGGGGAACACTGAAGCTTTCTTT. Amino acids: CASSSGNTEAFF.

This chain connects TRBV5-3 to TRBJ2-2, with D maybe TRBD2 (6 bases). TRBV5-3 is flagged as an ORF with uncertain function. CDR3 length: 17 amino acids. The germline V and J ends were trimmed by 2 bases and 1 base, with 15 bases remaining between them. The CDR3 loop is CARSFGPGLQNTGELFF. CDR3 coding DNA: TGTGCCAGAAGCTTTGGCCCGGGACTGCAGAACACCGGGGAGCTGTTTTTT.

The CDR3 loop reads CASSLPRFGAGPYNEQFF. Written as DNA, the CDR3 is TGTGCCAGCAGCCTCCCACGGTTTGGAGCGGGGCCTTACAATGAGCAGTTCTTC. The chain recombines TRBV7-9 with TRBJ2-1, with 7 nucleotides matching TRBD2. The CDR3 spans 18 residues. J lost 4 bases, V lost 5 bases, and 17 bases had no gene match. Germline loops: CDR1 SEHNR, CDR2 FQNEAQ (reference sequence).

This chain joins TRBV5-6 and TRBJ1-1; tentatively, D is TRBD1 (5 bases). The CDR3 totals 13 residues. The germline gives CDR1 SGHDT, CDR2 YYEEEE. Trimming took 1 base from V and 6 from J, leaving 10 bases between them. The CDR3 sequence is CASSLFGGPEAFF. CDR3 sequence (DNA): TGTGCCAGCAGCTTGTTCGGGGGACCTGAAGCTTTCTTT.

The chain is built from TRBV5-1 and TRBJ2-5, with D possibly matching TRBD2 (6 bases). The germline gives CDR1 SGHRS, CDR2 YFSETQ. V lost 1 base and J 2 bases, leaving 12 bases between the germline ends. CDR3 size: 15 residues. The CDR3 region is CASSLPQGLQETQYF. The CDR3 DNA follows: TGCGCCAGCAGCTTGCCTCAGGGACTTCAAGAGACCCAGTACTTC.

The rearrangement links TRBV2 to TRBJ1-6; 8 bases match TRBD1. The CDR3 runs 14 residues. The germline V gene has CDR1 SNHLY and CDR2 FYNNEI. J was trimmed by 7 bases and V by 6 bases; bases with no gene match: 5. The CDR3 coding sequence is TGTGCCAGCAGCGGCCGGGACAGGAATTCACCCCTCCACTTT. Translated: CASSGRDRNSPLHF. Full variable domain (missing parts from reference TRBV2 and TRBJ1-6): EPEVTQTPSHQVTQMGQEVILRCVPISNHLYFYWYRQILGQKVEFLVSFYNNEISEKSEIFDDQFSVERPDGSNFTLKIRSTKLEDSAMYFCASSGRDRNSPLHFGNGTRLTVT.

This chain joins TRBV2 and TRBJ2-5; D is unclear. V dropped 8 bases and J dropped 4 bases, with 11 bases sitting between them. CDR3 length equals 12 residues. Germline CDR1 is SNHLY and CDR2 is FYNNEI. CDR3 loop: CASGALRETQYF. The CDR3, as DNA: TGTGCCAGCGGAGCCCTACGAGAGACCCAGTACTTC.

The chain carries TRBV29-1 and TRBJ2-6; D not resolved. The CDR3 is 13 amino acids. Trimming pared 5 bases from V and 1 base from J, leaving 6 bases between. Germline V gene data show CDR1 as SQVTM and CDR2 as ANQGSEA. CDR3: CSVSESGANVLTF. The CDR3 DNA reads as TGCAGCGTTTCCGAGTCTGGGGCCAACGTCCTGACTTTC.

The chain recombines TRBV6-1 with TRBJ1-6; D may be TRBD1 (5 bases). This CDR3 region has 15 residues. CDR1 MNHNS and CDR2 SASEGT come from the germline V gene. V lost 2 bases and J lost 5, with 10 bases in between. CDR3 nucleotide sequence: TGTGCCAGCAGTGAAACGGGGGTTAATAATTCACCCCTCCACTTT. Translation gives CASSETGVNNSPLHF.

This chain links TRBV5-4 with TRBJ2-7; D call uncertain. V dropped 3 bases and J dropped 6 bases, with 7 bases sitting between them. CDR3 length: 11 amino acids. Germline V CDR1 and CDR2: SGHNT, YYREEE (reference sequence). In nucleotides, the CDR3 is TGTGCCAGCAGCTCCGCGGCCGAGCAGTACTTC. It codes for CASSSAAEQYF.

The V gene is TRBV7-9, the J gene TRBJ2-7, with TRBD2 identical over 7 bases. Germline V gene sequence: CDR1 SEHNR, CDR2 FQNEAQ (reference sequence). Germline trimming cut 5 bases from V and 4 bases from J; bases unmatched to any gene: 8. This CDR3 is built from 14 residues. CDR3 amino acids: CASSDAGTTYEQYF. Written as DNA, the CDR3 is TGTGCCAGCAGCGACGCCGGGACTACATACGAGCAGTACTTC.

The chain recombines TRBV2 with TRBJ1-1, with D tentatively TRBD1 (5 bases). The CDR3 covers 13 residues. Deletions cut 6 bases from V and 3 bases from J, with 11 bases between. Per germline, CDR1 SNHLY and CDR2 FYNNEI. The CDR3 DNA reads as TGTGCCAGCAGCCCCAGGGTAGACACTGAAGCTTTCTTT. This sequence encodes CASSPRVDTEAFF.

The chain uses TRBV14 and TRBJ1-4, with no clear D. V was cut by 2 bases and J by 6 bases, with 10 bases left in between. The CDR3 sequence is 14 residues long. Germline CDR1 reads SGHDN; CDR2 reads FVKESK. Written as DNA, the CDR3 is TGTGCCAGCAGCCAACAGGTTCCTTATGAAAAACTGTTTTTT. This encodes CASSQQVPYEKLFF.

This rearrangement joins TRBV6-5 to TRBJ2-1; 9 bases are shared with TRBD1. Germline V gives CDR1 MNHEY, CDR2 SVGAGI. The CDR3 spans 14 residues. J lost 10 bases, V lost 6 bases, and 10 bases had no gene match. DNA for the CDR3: TGTGCCAGCAGGGGACAGGGTGTACAATTCGAGCAGTTCTTC. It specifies CASRGQGVQFEQFF.

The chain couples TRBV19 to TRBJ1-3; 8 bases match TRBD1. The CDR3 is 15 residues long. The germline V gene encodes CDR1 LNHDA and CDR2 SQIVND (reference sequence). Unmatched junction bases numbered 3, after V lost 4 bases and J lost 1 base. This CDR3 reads CASSTDRGSGNTIYF. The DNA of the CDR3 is TGTGCCAGTAGTACAGACAGGGGATCTGGAAACACCATATATTTT. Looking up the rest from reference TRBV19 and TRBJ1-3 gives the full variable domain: DGGITQSPKYLFRKEGQNVTLSCEQNLNHDAMYWYRQDPGQGLRLIYYSQIVNDFQKGDIAEGYSVSREKKESFPLTVTSAQKNPTAFYLCASSTDRGSGNTIYFGEGSWLTVV.

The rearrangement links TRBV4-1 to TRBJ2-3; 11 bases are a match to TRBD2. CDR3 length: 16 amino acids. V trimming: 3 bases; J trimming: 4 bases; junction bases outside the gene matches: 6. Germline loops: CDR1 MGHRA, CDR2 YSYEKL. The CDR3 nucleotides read TGCGCCAGCAGCCATCTTCTAGCGGGAGGCGCAGATACGCAGTATTTT. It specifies CASSHLLAGGADTQYF.

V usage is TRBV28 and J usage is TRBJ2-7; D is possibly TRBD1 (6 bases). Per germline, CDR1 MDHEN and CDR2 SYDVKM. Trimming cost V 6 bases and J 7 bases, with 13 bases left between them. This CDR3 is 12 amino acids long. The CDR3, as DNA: TGTGCCAGCAGCCTACAGGGCGGGGAGCAGTACTTC. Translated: CASSLQGGEQYF.

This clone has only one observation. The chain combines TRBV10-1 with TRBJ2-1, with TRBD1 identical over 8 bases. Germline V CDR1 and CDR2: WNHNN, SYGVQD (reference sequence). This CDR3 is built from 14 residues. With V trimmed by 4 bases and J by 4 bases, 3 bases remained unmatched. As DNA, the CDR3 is TGCGCCAGCAGTGGTGGGACAGGTTACAATGAGCAGTTCTTC. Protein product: CASSGGTGYNEQFF.

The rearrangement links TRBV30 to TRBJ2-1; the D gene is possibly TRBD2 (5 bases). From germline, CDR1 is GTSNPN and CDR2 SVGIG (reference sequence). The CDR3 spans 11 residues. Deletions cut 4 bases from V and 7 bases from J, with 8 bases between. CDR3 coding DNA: TGTGCCTGGAAAAGGGAGAATGAGCAGTTCTTC. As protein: CAWKRENEQFF.

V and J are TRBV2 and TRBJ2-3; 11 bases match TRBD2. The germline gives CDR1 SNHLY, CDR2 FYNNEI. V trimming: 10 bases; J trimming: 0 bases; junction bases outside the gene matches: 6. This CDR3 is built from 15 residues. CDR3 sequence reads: CATGTSGPSTDTQYF. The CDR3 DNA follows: TGTGCCACTGGGACTAGCGGACCTAGCACAGATACGCAGTATTTT.

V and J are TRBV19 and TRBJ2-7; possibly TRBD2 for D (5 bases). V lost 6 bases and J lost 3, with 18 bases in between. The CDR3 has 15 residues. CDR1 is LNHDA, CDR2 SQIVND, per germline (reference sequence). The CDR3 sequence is CASSSTGIQFYEQYF. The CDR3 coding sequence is TGTGCCAGTAGCTCAACGGGAATCCAATTCTACGAGCAGTACTTC.

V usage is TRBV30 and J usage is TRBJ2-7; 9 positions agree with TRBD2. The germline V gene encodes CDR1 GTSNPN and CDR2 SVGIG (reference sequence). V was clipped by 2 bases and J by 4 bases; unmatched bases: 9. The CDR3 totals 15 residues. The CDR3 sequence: CAWSRLRLAEYEQYF. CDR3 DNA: TGTGCCTGGAGTCGCCTGAGACTAGCGGAATACGAGCAGTACTTC.